This T cell receptor (beta chain) was obtained from a study of Ad26.COV2.S vaccination and SARS-CoV-2 variants. Treatment reported: some 20 received Ad26.COV2.S at low or high dose, single or two shots; 5 received placebo; per-sample allocation not given. Vaccine and placebo recipients were sampled on day 63 after the first injection. The method was immunoSEQ multiplex PCR; TCRdb's version includes in-frame clones alone and lacks a portion of them. This sample has 440,000 or so clones, with less than 95% found just once. Germline-derived CDR1 and CDR2 are SGHTA and FQGNSA. Trimming took 6 bases from V and 6 from J; bases not matched to a gene: 6. This CDR3 is built from 14 residues.

Sample: peripheral blood, taken in a trial of Ad26.COV2.S vaccine versus placebo. The chain links TRBV7-2 to TRBJ1-4; TRBD1 matches 8 bases. The receptor was isolated from a person between 18 and 59 years old who received the Ad26.COV2.S COVID-19 vaccine or a placebo. The CDR3 loop is CASSRTGTDEKLFF. CDR3 DNA: TGTGCCAGCAGTCGGACAGGGACCGATGAAAAACTGTTTTTT.